This T cell receptor (beta chain) was sequenced during a study of regulatory dendritic cells for organ transplantation. Regarding the study as a whole: Regulatory dendritic cells appeared to expand memory CD8+ clones less than mature ones.

In the case of this clone: Its antigen is unknown.

Assay used: immunoSEQ multiplex PCR; TCRdb lists only in-frame clones, some missing. The sample has over 4,500 clones, 50% to 70% seen once. The V end lost 7 bases, the J end lost 0 bases, and 11 bases lay between the germline ends. The CDR3 has 14 residues. Germline assignment: CDR1 SNHLY and CDR2 FYNNEI. Sequenced sample: memory CD8+ T cells from blood. Regarding subset: CD45RO+ memory T cells. The gene calls are TRBV2 and TRBJ2-3; possibly TRBD1 for D (5 bases). The TCR was taken from a human donor in good health. CDR3 bases: TGTGCCAGCAATAATAAGGGGAGCACAGATACGCAGTATTTT. Translated, it gives CASNNKGSTDTQYF.